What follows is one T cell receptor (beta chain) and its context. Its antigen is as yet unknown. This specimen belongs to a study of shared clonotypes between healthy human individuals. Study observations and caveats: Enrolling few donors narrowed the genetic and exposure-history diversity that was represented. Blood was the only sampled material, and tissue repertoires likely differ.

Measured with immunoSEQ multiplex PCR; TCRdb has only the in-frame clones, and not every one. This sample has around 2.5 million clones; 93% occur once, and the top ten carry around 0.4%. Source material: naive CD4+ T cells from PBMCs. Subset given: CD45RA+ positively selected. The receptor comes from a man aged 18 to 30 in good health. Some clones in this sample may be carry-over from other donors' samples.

CDR3 sequence reads: CASSSYRAGEQYF. CDR3 nucleotides: TGTGCCAGCAGCTCTTACAGGGCGGGCGAGCAGTACTTC. The genes are TRBV6-6 and TRBJ2-7; weak D call: TRBD1 (6 bases). Germline loops: CDR1 MNHNY, CDR2 SVGAGI (reference sequence). V was cut by 6 bases and J by 6 bases, with 15 bases left in between. The CDR3 runs to 13 residues.